Below are 23 T cell receptor beta chains sequenced from a single sample in a study of shared clonotypes between healthy human individuals. The assay was immunoSEQ multiplex PCR, and TCRdb's table has in-frame clones only and misses some. The sample has 1.5 million to 1.9 million clones, approximately 98% seen once. Sequences were obtained from naive CD4+ T cells sorted from blood. The sample's subset: CD45RA+ positively selected. These receptors all stem from a man aged 30 to 45 in good health.

This chain connects TRBV28 to TRBJ2-7, with D perhaps matching TRBD2 (6 bases). There are 18 residues in the CDR3. Trimming took 3 bases from V and 4 from J, leaving 25 bases between them. Germline values: CDR1 MDHEN, CDR2 SYDVKM. CDR3: CASSLRQGLSPSIYEQYF. The CDR3 coding sequence is TGTGCCAGCAGTTTGAGGCAGGGACTCTCCCCCTCAATTTACGAGCAGTACTTC.

The chain couples TRBV6-5 to TRBJ1-5, with a possible D match to TRBD1 (5 bases). Looked up from germline, CDR1 is MNHEY and CDR2 is SVGAGI. V was pared by 6 bases and J by 7 bases, with 16 bases between. This CDR3 comprises 14 residues. The CDR3 coding sequence is TGTGCCAGCAGGGTTACATCGGGGGTCCAGCCCCAGCATTTT. This gives the protein CASRVTSGVQPQHF.

This clone was picked up one time. V usage is TRBV6-6 and J usage is TRBJ2-7, with a weak D call TRBD1 (5 bases). The CDR3 has 11 amino acids. V dropped 5 bases and J dropped 7 bases, with 9 bases sitting between them. The germline gives CDR1 MNHNY, CDR2 SVGAGI (reference sequence). CDR3 region: CASSNPGEQYF. CDR3 DNA sequence: TGTGCCAGCAGTAATCCAGGGGAGCAGTACTTC.

The gene calls are TRBV30 and TRBJ1-2, with D maybe TRBD1 (5 bases). The germline V gene has CDR1 GTSNPN and CDR2 SVGIG (reference sequence). The V and J ends lost 5 bases and 3 bases respectively, with 13 bases between them. CDR3 length: 13 amino acids. The DNA of the CDR3 is TGTGCCTGGTGCAAGGGGCTGCACTATGGCTACACCTTC. This codes for CAWCKGLHYGYTF.

The chain is built from TRBV2 and TRBJ1-5, with 7 bases that match TRBD1. There are 14 residues in the CDR3. Trimming at V came to 4 bases and at J to 5 bases, leaving 5 bases not matched to a gene. Germline V CDR1 and CDR2: SNHLY, FYNNEI. The CDR3 region has the DNA TGTGCCAGCAGTGGACAGGGTCTTCATCAGCCCCAGCATTTT. As protein: CASSGQGLHQPQHF.

The genes are TRBV6-6 and TRBJ2-1; 7 bases line up with TRBD1. This CDR3 region has 13 residues. Germline values: CDR1 MNHNY, CDR2 SVGAGI (reference sequence). With V trimmed by 8 bases and J by 7 bases, 8 bases remained unmatched. The DNA of the CDR3 is TGTGCCAGCGCGGACAGGTTGGGGAATGAGCAGTTCTTC. Its translation is CASADRLGNEQFF.

The chain employs TRBV29-1 and TRBJ2-3; the D call may be TRBD1 or TRBD2 (5 bases each). The germline CDR1 and CDR2 sequences are SQVTM and ANQGSEA. This CDR3 has 13 amino acids. V was clipped by 4 bases and J by 2 bases, with 10 bases between them. In nucleotides, the CDR3 is TGCAGCGTTGTAGGGGACCCCACAGATACGCAGTATTTT. This translates into CSVVGDPTDTQYF.

The chain has TRBV6-6 and TRBJ1-1; D may be TRBD1 (6 bases). CDR1 MNHNY and CDR2 SVGAGI come from the germline V gene (reference sequence). The V and J ends lost 2 bases and 4 bases respectively, with 8 bases between them. This CDR3 comprises 13 residues. Here the CDR3 DNA reads TGTGCCAGCAGTTACCAACAGGGCACTGAAGCTTTCTTT. Protein sequence: CASSYQQGTEAFF.

The chain combines TRBV20-1 with TRBJ1-1, with D maybe TRBD1 (5 bases). From germline, CDR1 is DFQATT and CDR2 SNEGSKA (reference sequence). The CDR3 is 11 residues long. The CDR3 reads CRTARAGEAFF. The CDR3 nucleotides are TGCAGGACCGCACGGGCAGGGGAAGCTTTCTTT.

V is TRBV18 and J is TRBJ1-3; maybe TRBD1 (5 bases). CDR1 is KGHSH, CDR2 LQKENI, per germline. This CDR3 region has 16 residues. The V end lost 2 bases, the J end lost 0 bases, and 11 bases lay between the germline ends. In DNA, the CDR3 is TGTGCCAGCTCACCAACGGGGGAGAGCTCTGGAAACACCATATATTTT. The encoded protein is CASSPTGESSGNTIYF.

V is TRBV4-2 and J is TRBJ1-5, with unresolved D. The CDR3 loop spans 13 amino acids. Between the trimmed V and J ends, which lost 3 bases and 5 bases, there was a span of 8 bases. Germline V gene data show CDR1 as LGHNA and CDR2 as YNFKEQ. CDR3 nucleotide sequence: TGTGCCAGCAGCCAGAACCAGTATCAGCCCCAGCATTTT. It specifies CASSQNQYQPQHF.

The rearrangement uses TRBV13 and TRBJ2-5, with D perhaps matching TRBD1 or TRBD2 (5 bases each). The germline V gene encodes CDR1 PRHDT and CDR2 FYEKMQ (reference sequence). The germline V and J ends were trimmed by 3 bases and 4 bases, with 12 bases remaining between them. This CDR3 comprises 14 residues. The CDR3 DNA is TGTGCCAGCAGCTTCCGGGGCCTCGGAGAGACCCAGTACTTC. This translates into CASSFRGLGETQYF.

The rearrangement uses TRBV6-1 and TRBJ2-7; tentatively, D is TRBD1 (6 bases). Trimming left V 7 bases short and J 5 bases short, with 15 bases between. The CDR3 spans 13 residues. Germline CDR1 MNHNS, CDR2 SASEGT. The CDR3 DNA reads TGTGCCAGCAAGTCGGGAACAGGGAACGAGCAGTACTTC. Translating it yields CASKSGTGNEQYF.

CDR3 region: CASSRGVRQGGEKLFF. The CDR3 nucleotides read TGTGCCAGCAGTCGCGGAGTCAGGCAGGGCGGTGAAAAACTGTTTTTT. V and J are TRBV25-1 and TRBJ1-4, with D possibly matching TRBD1 (5 bases). This CDR3 is 16 amino acids long. The V end was cut by 5 bases, the J end by 7 bases, with 20 bases between. Germline CDR1 and CDR2: MGHDK and SYGVNS.

The rearrangement links TRBV10-3 to TRBJ2-7; TRBD2 agrees at 8 bases. V was pared by 2 bases and J by 3 bases, with 9 bases of the junction left unmatched. CDR3 size: 16 residues. Germline CDR1 reads ENHRY; CDR2 reads SYGVKD. CDR3 coding DNA: TGTGCCATCAGTGAGCCGGGGGGGCAGGGAAACTACGAGCAGTACTTC. This gives the protein CAISEPGGQGNYEQYF.

Details on this clone: Other DNA sequences in the same sample also yield this CDR3. The chain carries TRBV5-1 and TRBJ2-3, with 8 bases fitting TRBD2. The CDR3 totals 15 residues. Per the germline V gene, CDR1 is SGHRS and CDR2 is YFSETQ. V was pared by 0 bases and J by 2 bases, with 2 bases of the junction left unmatched. The CDR3 reads CASSLEAGATDTQYF. The CDR3 bases are TGCGCCAGCAGCTTGGAAGCGGGAGCCACAGATACGCAGTATTTT.

The chain combines TRBV2 with TRBJ2-1; 11 bases map to TRBD2. J lost 10 bases, V lost 8 bases, and 19 bases had no gene match. Germline V lookup: CDR1 SNHLY, CDR2 FYNNEI. CDR3 size: 17 residues. CDR3 nucleotide sequence: TGTGCCAGCCTCCGCCCCGGACTAGCGGGCGAATTTGCGGAGCAGTTCTTC. It codes for CASLRPGLAGEFAEQFF.

V and J are TRBV6-5 and TRBJ2-7; 9 bases map to TRBD1. The V and J ends lost 2 bases and 3 bases, in that order; junction bases with no gene match: 2. This CDR3 region has 14 residues. Germline loops: CDR1 MNHEY, CDR2 SVGAGI. This CDR3 reads CASSYGQGYYEQYF. The CDR3 DNA is TGTGCCAGCAGTTACGGACAGGGGTACTACGAGCAGTACTTC.

This chain links TRBV29-1 with TRBJ2-7, with 8 bases that match TRBD2. CDR3 length equals 13 residues. Germline assignment: CDR1 SQVTM and CDR2 ANQGSEA. The V gene end was trimmed by 8 bases and the J gene end by 1 base; junction bases not matched to a gene: 7. The CDR3: CSPRLARSYEQYF. The CDR3 DNA sequence: TGCAGCCCCCGACTAGCGCGTTCCTACGAGCAGTACTTC.

The CDR3 is CASRNSGKNTDTQYF. The CDR3 DNA sequence: TGTGCCAGCAGAAATAGCGGGAAAAACACAGATACGCAGTATTTT. The chain combines TRBV27 with TRBJ2-3; 8 bases align to TRBD2. This CDR3 comprises 15 residues. Per the germline V gene, CDR1 is MNHEY and CDR2 is SMNVEV (reference sequence). After removal of 6 bases from V and 2 bases from J, the junction contained 7 bases not matched to a gene.

The chain recombines TRBV5-4 with TRBJ2-1; D remains unclear. CDR1 and CDR2 from the germline V gene are SGHNT and YYREEE (reference sequence). V lost 0 bases to trimming and J lost 1 base, with 11 bases between them. The length of the CDR3 is 16 residues. The CDR3 is CASSLARFGSYNEQFF. CDR3 nucleotides: TGTGCCAGCAGCTTGGCTCGGTTCGGATCCTACAATGAGCAGTTCTTC.

CDR3 nucleotides: TGTGCCAGCAGTTTTCAGGGAAGCGCTAATGAAAAACTGTTTTTT. Translating it yields CASSFQGSANEKLFF. The chain has TRBV28 and TRBJ1-4, with a tentative D call TRBD1 (5 bases). V lost 3 bases and J lost 3, with 11 bases in between. The germline V gene has CDR1 MDHEN and CDR2 SYDVKM. The CDR3 totals 15 residues.

The chain has TRBV30 and TRBJ1-5; D call uncertain. The germline V gene has CDR1 GTSNPN and CDR2 SVGIG (reference sequence). Trimming removed 4 bases from V and 0 bases from J, with 10 bases in between. This CDR3 comprises 14 residues. DNA of the CDR3: TGTGCCTGGACTGAGGCAGGTAGCAATCAGCCCCAGCATTTT. Encoded protein: CAWTEAGSNQPQHF.